The rows below give T cell receptor beta chains drawn from one sample of a study of blood T cell repertoires in COVID-19. Produced via immunoSEQ multiplex PCR; TCRdb's table is partial and in-frame only. This sample has 200,000 or so clones, with more than 80% found just once. The source material was PBMCs or T cells enriched from blood (not recorded which). These receptors were collected from a woman aged 40 to 50 with acute COVID-19. CDR3s include the opening cysteine and the closing phenylalanine or tryptophan. D genes are given only for firm matches. Clone size is not always given. Where it is, it says once, few, many or a class for expanded clones.

TRBJ1-1 | - | - | TRBV9 | CASSVWSYTEAFF | TGTGCCAGCAGCGTGTGGAGTTACACTGAAGCTTTCTTT
TRBJ1-6 | once | TRBD1 | TRBV19 | CASSHDREISPLHF | TGTGCCAGTAGCCATGACAGGGAAATTTCACCCCTCCACTTT
TRBJ2-1 | - | TRBD1 | TRBV7-3 | CASSMTGGNEQFF | TGTGCCAGCAGCATGACAGGGGGGAATGAGCAGTTCTTC
TRBJ1-4 | - | - | TRBV5-8 | CASSLRNEKLFF | TGTGCCAGCAGCCTCCGTAATGAAAAACTGTTTTTT
TRBJ1-4 | few | - | TRBV5-1 | CASSPRPLEKEKLFF | TGCGCCAGCAGCCCTCGCCCTCTCGAGAAGGAAAAACTGTTTTTT
TRBJ2-1 | - | TRBD2 | TRBV19 | CASSKAARRAGGPLGSSYNEQFF | TGTGCCAGTAGTAAAGCCGCCCGTCGGGCGGGGGGGCCTTTGGGGAGCTCCTACAATGAGCAGTTCTTC
TRBJ1-5 | - | TRBD1 | TRBV2 | CASRAGTGGGNQPQHF | TGTGCCAGCAGGGCCGGGACAGGGGGGGGCAATCAGCCCCAGCATTTT
TRBJ1-1 | - | - | TRBV6-5 | CASVALGGAFF | TGTGCCAGCGTCGCCCTTGGCGGAGCTTTCTTT
TRBJ1-1 | once | TRBD1 | TRBV2 | CASSSWGQGNTEAFF | TGTGCCAGCAGTAGCTGGGGACAGGGGAACACTGAAGCTTTCTTT
TRBJ2-1 | - | - | TRBV5-6 | CASSTQGRSPYNEQFF | TGTGCCAGCAGCACACAGGGACGGTCCCCTTACAATGAGCAGTTCTTC
TRBJ2-1 | - | - | TRBV5-4 | CASSLAGGGGSYNEQFF | TGTGCCAGCAGCTTGGCCGGGGGCGGGGGCAGTTACAATGAGCAGTTCTTC
TRBJ1-1 | - | TRBD1 | TRBV5-4 | CASSPQDRRTEAFF | TGTGCCAGCAGCCCCCAGGACAGGCGAACTGAAGCTTTCTTT
TRBJ1-1 | - | - | TRBV15 | CATSRDGGPGAEAFF | TGTGCCACCAGCAGAGATGGGGGTCCGGGGGCTGAAGCTTTCTTT
TRBJ1-1 | - | - | TRBV5-1 | CASSLARVLNTEAFF | TGCGCCAGCAGCTTGGCACGGGTCTTGAACACTGAAGCTTTCTTT
TRBJ2-7 | - | TRBD2 | TRBV3-1/TRBV3-2 | CASRRTSGYEQYF | TGTGCCAGCCGCAGGACTAGCGGATACGAGCAGTACTTC
TRBJ1-1 | - | TRBD1 | TRBV10-1 | CASTLPDRSSLEAFF | TGCGCCAGTACCCTCCCGGACAGGTCCTCCCTTGAAGCTTTCTTT
TRBJ1-2 | - | - | TRBV6-1 | CASSEAADFYGYTF | TGTGCCAGCAGTGAAGCGGCAGACTTCTATGGCTACACCTTC
TRBJ2-2 | - | - | TRBV2 | CASKEGKAGELFF | TGTGCCAGCAAGGAGGGGAAAGCCGGGGAGCTGTTTTTT
TRBJ2-7 | - | - | TRBV3-1/TRBV3-2 | CASSQDPGITYEQYF | TGTGCCAGCAGCCAAGATCCGGGGATTACCTACGAGCAGTACTTC
TRBJ1-3 | - | - | TRBV5-4 | CASSLGDSGNTIYF | TGTGCCAGCAGCTTAGGGGACTCTGGAAACACCATATATTTT
TRBJ1-2 | - | TRBD1 | TRBV5-1 | CASSLRDRGISDTF | TGCGCCAGCAGCTTAAGGGACAGGGGTATAAGTGACACCTTC
TRBJ2-2 | once | - | TRBV29-1 | CSTEELVTGELFF | TGCAGCACCGAGGAGCTGGTCACCGGGGAGCTGTTTTTT
TRBJ1-5 | - | TRBD1 | TRBV4-2 | CASSQGPTGQGGQPQHF | TGTGCCAGCAGCCAAGGTCCTACTGGACAGGGGGGCCAGCCCCAGCATTTT
TRBJ1-2 | - | - | TRBV2 | CASRRTGGQPKYGYTF | TGTGCCAGCAGGAGAACGGGTGGACAGCCGAAATATGGCTACACCTTC
TRBJ2-1 | - | - | TRBV18 | CASSRSAGNEQFF | TGTGCCAGCTCAAGGAGCGCGGGTAATGAGCAGTTCTTC
TRBJ2-3 | - | - | TRBV6-5 | CASKQGDTQYF | TGTGCCAGCAAACAGGGCGATACGCAGTATTTT
TRBJ1-2 | - | TRBD1 | TRBV5-1 | CASSFTGDYYGYTF | TGCGCCAGCAGCTTTACAGGGGATTACTATGGCTACACCTTC
TRBJ1-2 | - | TRBD1 | TRBV7-2 | CASSPEDRPLYGYTF | TGTGCCAGCAGCCCAGAGGACAGGCCCCTCTATGGCTACACCTTC
TRBJ2-5 | - | - | TRBV5-1 | CASSFGQDQETQYF | TGCGCCAGCAGCTTCGGTCAGGACCAAGAGACCCAGTACTTC
TRBJ1-5 | - | - | TRBV3-1/TRBV3-2 | CASSQGPGGSPQHF | TGTGCCAGCAGCCAAGGGCCCGGGGGATCGCCCCAGCATTTT
TRBJ1-2 | - | - | TRBV9 | CASSVATRGGYTF | TGTGCCAGCAGCGTAGCTACCCGGGGAGGCTACACCTTC
TRBJ1-1 | once | TRBD1 | TRBV5-8 | CASSMMTGVHTEAFF | TGTGCCAGCAGCATGATGACAGGGGTCCACACTGAAGCTTTCTTT
TRBJ2-1 | - | - | TRBV9 | CASSVGSGIGGQFF | TGTGCCAGCAGCGTAGGTAGCGGTATAGGTGGGCAGTTCTTC
TRBJ2-1 | - | - | TRBV24-1 | CATKGYNEQFF | TGTGCCACCAAGGGGTACAATGAGCAGTTCTTC
TRBJ2-1 | - | - | TRBV3-1/TRBV3-2 | CASLEGGEQFF | TGTGCCAGCCTTGAGGGAGGTGAGCAGTTCTTC
TRBJ1-4 | - | TRBD1 | TRBV5-6 | CASSMGQGFRKLFF | TGTGCCAGCAGCATGGGACAGGGGTTCAGAAAACTGTTTTTT
TRBJ1-1 | - | - | TRBV7-9 | CASISTISSSAFF | TGTGCCAGCATAAGTACGATCAGTTCGTCAGCTTTCTTT
TRBJ2-6 | - | - | TRBV5-5 | CASSHSGANVLTF | TGTGCCAGCAGCCACTCTGGGGCCAACGTCCTGACTTTC
TRBJ1-5 | - | - | TRBV15 | CATSRVPRGSNQPQHF | TGTGCCACCAGCAGAGTCCCGCGGGGGAGCAATCAGCCCCAGCATTTT
TRBJ1-2 | - | - | TRBV10-1 | CASRTGYDGYTF | TGCGCCAGCAGGACAGGATATGACGGCTACACCTTC